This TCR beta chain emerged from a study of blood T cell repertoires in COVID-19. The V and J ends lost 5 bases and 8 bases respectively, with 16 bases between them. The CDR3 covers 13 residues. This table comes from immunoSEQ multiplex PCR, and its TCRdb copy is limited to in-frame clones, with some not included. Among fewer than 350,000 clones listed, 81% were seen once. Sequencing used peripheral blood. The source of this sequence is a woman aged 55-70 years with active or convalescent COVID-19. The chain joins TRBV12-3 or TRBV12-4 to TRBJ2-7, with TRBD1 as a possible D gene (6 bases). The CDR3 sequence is CASSHSDSQKQYF. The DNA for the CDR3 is TGTGCCAGCAGTCACTCGGACAGTCAGAAGCAGTACTTC.